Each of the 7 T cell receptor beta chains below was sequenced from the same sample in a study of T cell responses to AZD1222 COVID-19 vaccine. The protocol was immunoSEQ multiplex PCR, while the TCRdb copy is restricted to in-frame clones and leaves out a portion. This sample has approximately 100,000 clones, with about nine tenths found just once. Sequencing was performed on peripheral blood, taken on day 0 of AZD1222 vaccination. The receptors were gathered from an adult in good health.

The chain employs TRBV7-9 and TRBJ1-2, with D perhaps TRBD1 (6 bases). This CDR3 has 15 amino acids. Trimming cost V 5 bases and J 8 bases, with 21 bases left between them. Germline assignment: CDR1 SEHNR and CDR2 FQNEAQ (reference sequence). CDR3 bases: TGTGCCAGCAGCGCTGAACCGGGACACCTAAGAGGCTACACCTTC. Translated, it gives CASSAEPGHLRGYTF.

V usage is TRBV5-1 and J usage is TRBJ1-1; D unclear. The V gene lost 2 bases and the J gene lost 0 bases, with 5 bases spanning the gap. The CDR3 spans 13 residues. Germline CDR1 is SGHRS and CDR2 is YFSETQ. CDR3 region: CASSFALNTEAFF. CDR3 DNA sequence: TGCGCCAGCAGCTTTGCCCTGAACACTGAAGCTTTCTTT.

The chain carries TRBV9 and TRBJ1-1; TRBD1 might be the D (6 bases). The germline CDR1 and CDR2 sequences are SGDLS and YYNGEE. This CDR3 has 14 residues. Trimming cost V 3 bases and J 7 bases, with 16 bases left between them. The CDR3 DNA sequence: TGTGCCAGCAGCGAAGGGACATCTCTAATTGAAGCTTTCTTT. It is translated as CASSEGTSLIEAFF.

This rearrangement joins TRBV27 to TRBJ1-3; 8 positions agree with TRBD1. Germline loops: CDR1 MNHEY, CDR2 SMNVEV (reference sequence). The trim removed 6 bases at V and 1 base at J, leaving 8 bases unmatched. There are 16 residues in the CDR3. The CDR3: CASRMTGATSGNTIYF. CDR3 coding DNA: TGTGCCAGCAGGATGACAGGGGCGACTTCTGGAAACACCATATATTTT.

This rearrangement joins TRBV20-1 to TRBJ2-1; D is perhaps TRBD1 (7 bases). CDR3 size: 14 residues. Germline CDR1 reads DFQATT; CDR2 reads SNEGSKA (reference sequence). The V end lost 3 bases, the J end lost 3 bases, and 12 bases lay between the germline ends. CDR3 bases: TGCAGTGCTAGTTCAGGGGGGAACTACAATGAGCAGTTCTTC. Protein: CSASSGGNYNEQFF.

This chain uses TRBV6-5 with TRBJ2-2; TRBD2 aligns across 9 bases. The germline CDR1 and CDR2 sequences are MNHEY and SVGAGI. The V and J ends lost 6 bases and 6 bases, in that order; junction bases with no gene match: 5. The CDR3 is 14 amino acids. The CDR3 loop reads CASSSRGGAGELFF. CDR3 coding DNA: TGTGCCAGCAGCTCCCGCGGGGGGGCCGGGGAGCTGTTTTTT.

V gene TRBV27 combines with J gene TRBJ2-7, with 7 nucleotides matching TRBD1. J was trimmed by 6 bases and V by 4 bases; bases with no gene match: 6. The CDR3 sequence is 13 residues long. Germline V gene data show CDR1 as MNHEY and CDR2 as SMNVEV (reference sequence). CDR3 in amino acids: CASSSTGSGEQYF. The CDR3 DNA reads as TGTGCCAGCAGTTCGACAGGGTCTGGCGAGCAGTACTTC.